A single sample gave rise to the 23 T cell receptor beta chains below, sequenced in a study of shared clonotypes between healthy human individuals. The repertoire was sequenced with immunoSEQ multiplex PCR; TCRdb's copy has only in-frame clones and lacks some. Of about 1.5 million clones listed, nearly 99% are singletons. The sample consisted of naive CD4+ T cells sorted from blood. As for subset: CD45RA+ positively selected. These TCRs come from a man between 25 and 39 years old in good health.

This chain uses TRBV19 with TRBJ1-1; D is uncertain. The germline V gene has CDR1 LNHDA and CDR2 SQIVND (reference sequence). V was cut by 6 bases and J by 5 bases, with 19 bases left in between. This CDR3 spans 15 amino acids. The CDR3 spells CASRSDKTLGTEAFF. The CDR3 nucleotides are TGTGCCAGTAGATCTGATAAGACATTGGGGACTGAAGCTTTCTTT.

The chain employs TRBV7-4 and TRBJ1-1; TRBD1 aligns across 10 bases. Germline V lookup: CDR1 SGHVT, CDR2 SQSDAQ. J gave up 4 bases and V 6 bases, and 5 bases lay outside the gene matches. The CDR3 is 14 amino acids. The CDR3 sequence: CASRGTGAGTEAFF. The CDR3 DNA reads TGTGCCAGCAGGGGGACAGGGGCGGGCACTGAAGCTTTCTTT.

V is TRBV28 and J is TRBJ1-2, with TRBD1 as a possible D gene (6 bases). The V end was cut by 5 bases, the J end by 5 bases, with 12 bases between. Germline V lookup: CDR1 MDHEN, CDR2 SYDVKM. The CDR3 is 13 amino acids. CDR3 sequence: CASSQGQLYGYTF. DNA of the CDR3: TGTGCCAGCAGTCAAGGACAGCTATATGGCTACACCTTC.

This chain uses TRBV18 with TRBJ1-1; TRBD1 aligns across 8 bases. Germline CDR1 KGHSH, CDR2 LQKENI. V dropped 2 bases and J dropped 0; count of bases not matched to a gene: 8. This CDR3 comprises 17 residues. CDR3 nucleotides: TGTGCCAGCTCACCAGTACGAGCAGGGGGCCTGAACACTGAAGCTTTCTTT. Residues: CASSPVRAGGLNTEAFF.

CDR3 DNA sequence: TGTGCCAGCAGCTCCTTACCTAGCGGGAGAAACGAGCAGTACTTC. This translates into CASSSLPSGRNEQYF. This chain joins TRBV7-2 and TRBJ2-7, with 10 nucleotides matching TRBD2. This CDR3 comprises 15 residues. Looked up from germline, CDR1 is SGHTA and CDR2 is FQGNSA. V lost 4 bases and J lost 5; bases outside the gene matches: 8.

V usage is TRBV2 and J usage is TRBJ1-1, with 7 nucleotides matching TRBD1. V lost 10 bases to trimming and J lost 5 bases; unmatched junction nucleotides: 10. Per the germline V gene, CDR1 is SNHLY and CDR2 is FYNNEI. CDR3 length: 13 amino acids. The CDR3 region is CAITGDFLTEAFF. CDR3 coding DNA: TGTGCCATCACAGGGGATTTTTTGACTGAAGCTTTCTTT.

This chain links TRBV19 with TRBJ1-1, with 8 bases matching TRBD1. Trimming at V came to 6 bases and at J to 2 bases, leaving 11 bases not matched to a gene. The V gene's germline CDR1 is LNHDA and CDR2 SQIVND (reference sequence). The CDR3 contains 16 residues. CDR3 in DNA: TGTGCCAGTAGCTTCCCCCCAGACAGGGGAAACACTGAAGCTTTCTTT. This codes for CASSFPPDRGNTEAFF.

The chain has TRBV5-1 and TRBJ1-4; D is possibly TRBD1 (6 bases). The CDR3 has 14 residues. From germline, CDR1 is SGHRS and CDR2 YFSETQ. Trimming stripped 4 bases from V and 8 bases from J, with 15 bases between. Here the CDR3 reads CASSRDGQLEKLFF. The CDR3 DNA is TGCGCCAGCAGCCGGGATGGACAGCTAGAAAAACTGTTTTTT.

The J gene is TRBJ2-1, the V gene TRBV11-2; 11 bases agree with TRBD1. In germline, CDR1 is SGHAT, CDR2 FQNNGV. This CDR3 comprises 16 residues. Trimming took 5 bases from V and 10 from J; bases not matched to a gene: 13. The CDR3 region is CASSIKPGQGVWEQFF. The CDR3 nucleotides are TGTGCCAGCAGCATCAAACCGGGACAGGGGGTATGGGAGCAGTTCTTC.

In the case of this clone: This sample also contains other DNA sequences that code for the same CDR3. This chain links TRBV5-1 with TRBJ2-3, with 8 bases matching TRBD2. V dropped 4 bases and J dropped 3; count of bases not matched to a gene: 4. Germline V CDR1 and CDR2: SGHRS, YFSETQ. This CDR3 is 14 amino acids long. In DNA form, the CDR3 reads TGCGCCAGCAGCCCGGGAGGGCCGACAGATACGCAGTATTTT. The encoded protein is CASSPGGPTDTQYF.

This chain uses TRBV5-1 with TRBJ2-3; D might be TRBD1 or TRBD2, each matching 5 bases. This CDR3 is 14 amino acids long. Looked up from germline, CDR1 is SGHRS and CDR2 is YFSETQ. Trimming removed 4 bases at V and 2 bases at J, with 11 bases between. The CDR3 nucleotides read TGCGCCAGCAGCCGGGACCTACCCACAGATACGCAGTATTTT. Protein sequence: CASSRDLPTDTQYF.

The rearrangement joins TRBV5-1 to TRBJ2-1, with D possibly being TRBD2 (7 bases). CDR3 size: 14 residues. Looked up from germline, CDR1 is SGHRS and CDR2 is YFSETQ. V was clipped by 5 bases and J by 4 bases, with 13 bases between them. DNA for the CDR3: TGCGCCAGCAGTTATGGGGGGGCATACAATGAGCAGTTCTTC. Its protein product is CASSYGGAYNEQFF.

The rearrangement joins TRBV28 to TRBJ2-7; TRBD2 might be the D (5 bases). Germline CDR1 MDHEN, CDR2 SYDVKM. The germline V and J ends were trimmed by 1 base and 4 bases, with 17 bases remaining between them. The CDR3 spans 16 residues. CDR3 sequence reads: CASSLYLAHLWYEQYF. DNA for the CDR3: TGTGCCAGCAGTTTATACCTAGCCCACCTGTGGTACGAGCAGTACTTC.

The chain couples TRBV18 to TRBJ1-2; no firm D call. CDR1 and CDR2 from the germline V gene are KGHSH and LQKENI. V was clipped by 1 base and J by 8 bases, with 11 bases between them. The length of the CDR3 is 13 residues. CDR3 loop: CASSPRDSEGYTF. In DNA, the CDR3 is TGTGCCAGCTCACCACGGGATTCGGAGGGCTACACCTTC.

Worth noting for this clone: The same CDR3 arises from other DNA sequences in this sample as well. The rearrangement links TRBV7-2 to TRBJ2-7, with 15 bases identical to TRBD2. The germline V gene encodes CDR1 SGHTA and CDR2 FQGNSA. The CDR3 consists of 14 residues. J was trimmed by 7 bases and V by 5 bases; bases with no gene match: 3. CDR3 region: CASSPGLAGGEQYF. DNA for the CDR3: TGTGCCAGCAGCCCTGGACTAGCGGGAGGGGAGCAGTACTTC.

This clone was counted a single time. This chain uses TRBV2 with TRBJ2-5; maybe TRBD1 (7 bases). Per the germline V gene, CDR1 is SNHLY and CDR2 is FYNNEI. The CDR3 extends over 14 amino acids. The V and J ends lost 2 bases and 4 bases respectively, with 11 bases between them. The CDR3 DNA reads TGTGCCAGCAGTGAACAGGGGGGCGGAGAGACCCAGTACTTC. It encodes CASSEQGGGETQYF.

This sequence joins TRBV7-8 and TRBJ1-4; D not resolved. V was trimmed by 0 bases and J by 8 bases, leaving 4 bases between them. The V gene's germline CDR1 is SGHVS and CDR2 FQNEAQ. There are 12 residues in the CDR3. CDR3 DNA sequence: TGTGCCAGCAGCTTAGCGGACGAAAAACTGTTTTTT. As protein: CASSLADEKLFF.

This clone was seen a single time. This CDR3 reads CASSLMAGGGGNYGYTF. CDR3 nucleotides: TGTGCCAGCAGCTTAATGGCAGGGGGCGGAGGGAACTATGGCTACACCTTC. The gene calls are TRBV7-2 and TRBJ1-2; TRBD1 agrees at 8 bases. Germline loops: CDR1 SGHTA, CDR2 FQGNSA. Unmatched junction bases numbered 10, after V lost 2 bases and J lost 2 bases. This CDR3 is 17 amino acids long.

The J gene is TRBJ2-5, the V gene TRBV6-4; D remains ambiguous. The CDR3 is 12 residues long. Per germline, CDR1 MRHNA and CDR2 SNTAGT. V was pared by 6 bases and J by 5 bases, with 10 bases between. CDR3 protein: CASSSDGETQYF. The CDR3 DNA sequence: TGTGCCAGCAGCAGCGACGGGGAGACCCAGTACTTC.

As for this clone: At the DNA level, this CDR3 is encoded by other sequences in the same sample as well. CDR3: CASSLGVDTEAFF. The CDR3 DNA sequence: TGCGCCAGCAGCTTAGGGGTCGACACTGAAGCTTTCTTT. This sequence joins TRBV5-1 and TRBJ1-1, with D perhaps matching TRBD1 (5 bases). The CDR3 extends over 13 amino acids. V lost 2 bases, J lost 3 bases, and 8 bases lay in between. CDR1 SGHRS and CDR2 YFSETQ come from the germline V gene.

This clone was observed a single time. This chain joins TRBV9 and TRBJ2-5; D unresolved. Germline CDR1 and CDR2: SGDLS and YYNGEE. Trimming pared 0 bases from V and 5 bases from J, leaving 14 bases between. This CDR3 has 15 amino acids. In DNA form, the CDR3 reads TGTGCCAGCAGCGTAGCCCCACCATTTGGGGAGACCCAGTACTTC. Protein sequence: CASSVAPPFGETQYF.

The chain links TRBV18 to TRBJ1-3; maybe TRBD1 (5 bases). Germline assignment: CDR1 KGHSH and CDR2 LQKENI. The CDR3 contains 15 residues. V lost 3 bases and J lost 3, with 12 bases in between. CDR3 loop: CASSPQAGVGNTIYF. The CDR3 DNA is TGTGCCAGCTCACCCCAGGCGGGGGTTGGAAACACCATATATTTT. The entire variable domain, with the rest obtained from reference TRBV18 and TRBJ1-3, is as follows: NAGVMQNPRHLVRRRGQEARLRCSPMKGHSHVYWYRQLPEEGLKFMVYLQKENIIDESGMPKERFSAEFPKEGPSILRIQQVVRGDSAAYFCASSPQAGVGNTIYFGEGSWLTVV.

The rearrangement joins TRBV27 to TRBJ2-5, with 7 bases fitting TRBD1. V was clipped by 5 bases and J by 5 bases; unmatched bases: 8. The length of the CDR3 is 14 residues. Germline CDR1 reads MNHEY; CDR2 reads SMNVEV (reference sequence). The CDR3 DNA is TGTGCCAGCAGTCACAGGGGCACTCAGGAGACCCAGTACTTC. It is translated as CASSHRGTQETQYF.